A single sample is the source of the 17 T cell receptor beta chains below, sequenced in a study of T cells in Graves' hyperthyroidism and ophthalmopathy. Authors of the study amplified TCR beta CDR3 regions from RNA transcripts. Using the HTBI primer set, a first-round RT-PCR was run on the TCR CDR3. TCRdb re-derived calls from the multiplex PCR reads in MiXCR, one entry per CDR3 protein. The data show 300,000 to 400,000 distinct CDR3 sequences, 21% seen once. Sequences were obtained from blood. The receptors here all came from a woman in her 50s with Graves' hyperthyroidism.

This clonotype was seen ten or more times. V is TRBV6-6 and J is TRBJ2-1; 8 bases are a match to TRBD1. The V and J ends lost 0 bases and 4 bases, in that order; junction bases with no gene match: 2. CDR3 length: 15 residues. Germline values: CDR1 MNHNY, CDR2 SVGAGI (reference sequence). The CDR3 loop reads CASSYSGTGYNEQFF. The CDR3 region has the DNA TGTGCCAGCAGTTACTCGGGGACAGGATACAATGAGCAGTTCTTC.

This clonotype was recorded a few times. The chain employs TRBV6-1 and TRBJ1-5; TRBD1 is a possible D gene (6 bases). Per germline, CDR1 MNHNS and CDR2 SASEGT. V lost 0 bases, J lost 6 bases, and 9 bases lay in between. The CDR3 length is 14 residues. CDR3 sequence reads: CASSEAGGTQPQHF. CDR3 DNA: TGTGCCAGCAGTGAAGCGGGGGGCACTCAGCCCCAGCATTTT.

In this sample, this clonotype turned up many times. The chain joins TRBV11-2 to TRBJ2-3; 8 bases align to TRBD2. J gave up 2 bases and V 2 bases, and 9 bases lay outside the gene matches. The CDR3 totals 17 residues. Germline V gene lookup returns CDR1 SGHAT and CDR2 FQNNGV. The DNA of the CDR3 is TGTGCCAGCAGCTTATTCGGTGGCGGGAGGAACACAGATACGCAGTATTTT. Translating gives CASSLFGGGRNTDTQYF.

This clonotype was seen repeatedly, ten times or more. The chain carries TRBV3-1 and TRBJ2-1, with TRBD2 matching over 11 bases. This CDR3 is built from 15 residues. V trimming: 3 bases; J trimming: 3 bases; junction bases outside the gene matches: 1. Germline V gene lookup returns CDR1 LGHDT and CDR2 YNNKEL (reference sequence). The CDR3 DNA follows: TGTGCCAGCAGCCAGACTAGCGGGAACTACAATGAGCAGTTCTTC. It yields the protein CASSQTSGNYNEQFF.

This chain joins TRBV19 and TRBJ2-3, with D possibly TRBD1 on 6 matching bases. Deletions cut 4 bases from V and 2 bases from J, with 10 bases between. The germline V gene has CDR1 LNHDA and CDR2 SQIVND (reference sequence). This CDR3 has 14 residues. CDR3 sequence reads: CASSTGDNTDTQYF. CDR3 nucleotides: TGTGCCAGTAGTACAGGGGACAACACAGATACGCAGTATTTT.

This clonotype has at least ten counts. V gene TRBV20-1 combines with J gene TRBJ1-2, with D hard to call. Germline assignment: CDR1 DFQATT and CDR2 SNEGSKA (reference sequence). The CDR3 is 13 amino acids. Trimming stripped 0 bases from V and 4 bases from J, with 9 bases between. The CDR3 spells CSARDGLGYGYTF. As DNA, the CDR3 is TGCAGTGCTAGAGACGGGTTGGGCTATGGCTACACCTTC.

This clonotype came up many times. The chain uses TRBV3-1 and TRBJ1-1; a possible D gene is TRBD1 (6 bases). Trimming removed 0 bases from V and 4 bases from J, with 21 bases in between. Germline loops: CDR1 LGHDT, CDR2 YNNKEL (reference sequence). The CDR3 sequence is 18 residues long. CDR3 protein: CASSQDRGTVRLGTEAFF. The CDR3 DNA reads as TGTGCCAGCAGCCAAGATAGGGGGACGGTGAGGCTGGGCACTGAAGCTTTCTTT. The full variable domain, its missing parts supplied by reference TRBV3-1 and TRBJ1-1, is DTAVSQTPKYLVTQMGNDKSIKCEQNLGHDTMYWYKQDSKKFLKIMFSYNNKELIINETVPNRFSPKSPDKAHLNLHINSLELGDSAVYFCASSQDRGTVRLGTEAFFGQGTRLTVV.

The chain recombines TRBV7-3 with TRBJ2-7, with 7 bases aligning to TRBD1. V was pared by 5 bases and J by 6 bases, with 7 bases of the junction left unmatched. CDR3 length: 13 amino acids. Germline-derived CDR1 and CDR2 are SGHTA and FQGTGA. CDR3: CASSLNDRAEQYF. The CDR3 DNA reads as TGTGCCAGCAGCCTGAATGACAGGGCCGAGCAGTACTTC. Full variable domain (rest looked up from reference TRBV7-3 and TRBJ2-7): GAGVSQTPSNKVTEKGKYVELRCDPISGHTALYWYRQSLGQGPEFLIYFQGTGAADDSGLPNDRFFAVRPEGSVSTLKIQRTERGDSAVYLCASSLNDRAEQYFGPGTRLTVT.

The J gene is TRBJ2-2, the V gene TRBV20-1; 7 bases fit TRBD2. Trimming took 0 bases from V and 7 from J; bases not matched to a gene: 11. Looked up from germline, CDR1 is DFQATT and CDR2 is SNEGSKA (reference sequence). This CDR3 region has 16 residues. This CDR3 is CSARDDFGWEGGELFF. CDR3 coding DNA: TGCAGTGCTAGAGACGACTTCGGCTGGGAGGGCGGGGAGCTGTTTTTT.

This clonotype has more than one count but fewer than ten. V and J are TRBV7-2 and TRBJ1-3; perhaps TRBD1 as D (5 bases). With 4 bases removed from V and 4 bases from J, the gap between germline ends came to 17 bases. The CDR3 is made up of 16 amino acids. From germline, CDR1 is SGHTA and CDR2 FQGNSA. The CDR3 bases are TGTGCCAGCAGCTCGGGGGGTAGTTTCGGGGGAAACACCATATATTTT. Translated: CASSSGGSFGGNTIYF.

The chain links TRBV4-1 to TRBJ1-1; a possible D gene is TRBD1 (5 bases). CDR1 is MGHRA and CDR2 is YSYEKL in the germline V gene. The CDR3 totals 13 residues. Trimming removed 4 bases from V and 9 bases from J, with 15 bases in between. CDR3 sequence reads: CASSPGPGSQAFF. As DNA, the CDR3 is TGCGCCAGCAGCCCGGGGCCGGGGTCGCAAGCTTTCTTT.

A few counts support this clonotype. The chain recombines TRBV14 with TRBJ2-2; D remains ambiguous. CDR1 SGHDN and CDR2 FVKESK come from the germline V gene. The CDR3 has 13 amino acids. Trimming shortened V by 4 bases and J by 4 bases, and 7 bases separated the two germline ends. CDR3 bases: TGTGCCAGCAGCCCTCTCTCCACCGGGGAGCTGTTTTTT. Amino acid sequence: CASSPLSTGELFF. The full variable domain, with the rest looked up from reference TRBV14 and TRBJ2-2, is EAGVTQFPSHSVIEKGQTVTLRCDPISGHDNLYWYRRVMGKEIKFLLHFVKESKQDESGMPNNRFLAERTGGTYSTLKVQPAELEDSGVYFCASSPLSTGELFFGEGSRLTVL.

Only a few counts were recorded for this clonotype. The genes are TRBV5-8 and TRBJ1-5; D gene ambiguous. The V end was cut by 2 bases, the J end by 9 bases, with 12 bases between. CDR1 is SGHTS, CDR2 YDEGEE, per germline. This CDR3 is built from 13 residues. CDR3 loop: CASSLPGGGPQHF. The DNA for the CDR3 is TGTGCCAGCAGCTTACCAGGCGGTGGGCCCCAGCATTTT. Together with reference TRBV5-8 and TRBJ1-5, the CDR3 gives the full variable domain: EAGVTQSPTHLIKTRGQQATLRCSPISGHTSVYWYQQALGLGLQFLLWYDEGEERNRGNFPPRFSGRQFPNYSSELNVNALELEDSALYLCASSLPGGGPQHFGDGTRLSIL.

This clonotype was seen a few times. The chain uses TRBV6-1 and TRBJ1-1, with D maybe TRBD1 (5 bases). This CDR3 has 16 amino acids. V lost 5 bases and J lost 1, with 17 bases in between. CDR1 MNHNS and CDR2 SASEGT come from the germline V gene. CDR3 residues: CASSQRGGATNTEAFF. The CDR3 DNA reads TGTGCCAGCAGTCAACGAGGAGGGGCGACGAACACTGAAGCTTTCTTT.

This clonotype has more than one count but fewer than ten. A much larger clone differs from this one at a single base, so this may be a read error. The chain employs TRBV27 and TRBJ1-5; 10 bases align to TRBD1. V gave up 8 bases and J gave up 6 bases; unmatched junction bases: 4. Germline assignment: CDR1 MNHEY and CDR2 SMNVEV (reference sequence). This CDR3 has 13 amino acids. CDR3 sequence (DNA): TGTGCCAGCGGCCGGACAGGGGGTCAGCCCCAGCATTTT. Its translation is CASGRTGGQPQHF.

The rearrangement links TRBV2 to TRBJ1-5; D perhaps matches TRBD1 (6 bases). This CDR3 has 14 amino acids. Between the trimmed V and J ends, which lost 6 bases and 7 bases, there was a span of 16 bases. CDR1 and CDR2 (germline): SNHLY, FYNNEI. CDR3 amino acids: CASSARGATQPQHF. The CDR3 region has the DNA TGTGCCAGCAGCGCGCGGGGGGCGACCCAGCCCCAGCATTTT.

This clonotype has at least ten counts. The genes are TRBV29-1 and TRBJ2-3, with D maybe TRBD1 (6 bases). V was trimmed by 6 bases and J by 7 bases, leaving 23 bases between them. The CDR3 loop spans 15 amino acids. The V gene's germline CDR1 is SQVTM and CDR2 ANQGSEA. The CDR3 DNA reads TGCAGCGTCTGGGGACACATGGGGTCCCCATATACGCAGTATTTT. This codes for CSVWGHMGSPYTQYF.